The 10 T cell receptor beta chains below were found in one sample sequenced in a study of glioma-infiltrating T cells. The iRepertoire nested amplicon-rescue multiplex PCR amplified TCR alpha and beta CDR3s from RNA. TCRdb recomputed calls from the multiplex PCR reads with MiXCR, one row per CDR3 protein. The repertoire consists of under 150,000 distinct CDR3 sequences, with roughly two fifths occurring once and the leading ten covering over 15%. Sequencing input: glioma tissue, nonneoplastic brain tissue, or PBMCs (not recorded which). These receptor sequences come from a human donor with low-grade glioma or glioblastoma, undergoing nonglioma brain surgery, or in good health (not recorded which).

This clonotype occurred a few times. The rearrangement joins TRBV20-1 to TRBJ2-1; 9 nucleotides match TRBD1. J gave up 14 bases and V 5 bases, and 4 bases lay outside the gene matches. This CDR3 has 10 amino acids. CDR1 and CDR2 from the germline V gene are DFQATT and SNEGSKA (reference sequence). CDR3 loop: CSAYRQGEFF. The CDR3 region has the DNA TGCAGTGCTTACAGACAGGGGGAGTTCTTC.

This clonotype was detected a few times. This sequence joins TRBV15 and TRBJ2-3; TRBD2 matches at 10 bases. The germline V gene has CDR1 LNHNV and CDR2 YYDKDF (reference sequence). J gave up 1 base and V 3 bases, and 4 bases lay outside the gene matches. The length of the CDR3 is 16 residues. The CDR3: CATSSRLAGGTDTQYF. The DNA of the CDR3 is TGTGCCACCAGCAGTCGGCTAGCGGGGGGCACAGATACGCAGTATTTT. The full variable domain, with the rest looked up from reference TRBV15 and TRBJ2-3, is DAMVIQNPRYQVTQFGKPVTLSCSQTLNHNVMYWYQQKSSQAPKLLFHYYDKDFNNEADTPDNFQSRRPNTSFCFLDIRSPGLGDTAMYLCATSSRLAGGTDTQYFGPGTRLTVL.

The chain combines TRBV7-3 with TRBJ2-1; 10 positions match TRBD2. Germline assignment: CDR1 SGHTA and CDR2 FQGTGA. With V trimmed by 2 bases and J by 8 bases, 3 bases remained unmatched. The CDR3 loop spans 14 amino acids. CDR3 sequence (DNA): TGTGCCAGCAGCTTATCTAGCGGGAGTTATGAGCAGTTCTTC. This gives the protein CASSLSSGSYEQFF.

CDR3 residues: CASSGSSGYTDTQYF. The CDR3, as DNA: TGTGCCAGTAGTGGTTCTAGCGGGTACACAGATACGCAGTATTTT. The V and J genes are TRBV19 and TRBJ2-3; TRBD2 matches at 8 bases. This CDR3 is 15 amino acids long. The germline V gene encodes CDR1 LNHDA and CDR2 SQIVND (reference sequence). The trim removed 5 bases at V and 2 bases at J, leaving 6 bases unmatched. Combining the CDR3 with reference TRBV19 and TRBJ2-3 gives the whole variable domain DGGITQSPKYLFRKEGQNVTLSCEQNLNHDAMYWYRQDPGQGLRLIYYSQIVNDFQKGDIAEGYSVSREKKESFPLTVTSAQKNPTAFYLCASSGSSGYTDTQYFGPGTRLTVL.

The chain combines TRBV14 with TRBJ2-3; D remains unclear. Germline lookup yields CDR1 SGHDN and CDR2 FVKESK. V dropped 4 bases and J dropped 2 bases, with 19 bases sitting between them. The CDR3 length is 17 residues. The CDR3 coding sequence is TGTGCCAGCAGCCCAACCTCGACCCACACCTTCACAGATACGCAGTATTTT. Its translation: CASSPTSTHTFTDTQYF.

The chain uses TRBV18 and TRBJ1-1; D ambiguous. V lost 2 bases and J lost 1, with 8 bases in between. CDR3 length: 14 residues. CDR1 is KGHSH and CDR2 is LQKENI in the germline V gene. As DNA, the CDR3 is TGTGCCAGCTCACCAAGGACTGAGAACACTGAAGCTTTCTTT. Protein sequence: CASSPRTENTEAFF.

The J gene is TRBJ2-1, the V gene TRBV6-1, with 7 positions matching TRBD1. The V and J ends lost 7 bases and 10 bases, in that order; junction bases with no gene match: 16. Germline-derived CDR1 and CDR2 are MNHNS and SASEGT. This CDR3 spans 15 amino acids. CDR3 protein: CASTPCPGQTYEQFF. In DNA, the CDR3 is TGTGCCAGCACCCCGTGTCCGGGACAGACCTACGAGCAGTTCTTC.

The sample holds one count of this clonotype. This may come from a read error, since a much larger clone is one base off. The chain links TRBV6-2 or TRBV6-3 to TRBJ2-5; D gene uncertain. This CDR3 spans 14 amino acids. Trimming shortened V by 1 base and J by 1 base, and 7 bases separated the two germline ends. CDR1 is MNHEY, CDR2 SVGEGT, per germline. The CDR3 protein is CASSYLSSQETQYF. CDR3 DNA sequence: TGTGCCAGCAGTTACTTATCAAGCCAAGAGACCCAGTACTTC.

The gene calls are TRBV6-2 or TRBV6-3 and TRBJ1-3; D gene uncertain. V was cut by 10 bases and J by 0 bases, with 10 bases left in between. The germline CDR1 and CDR2 sequences are MNHEY and SVGEGT. The CDR3 contains 13 residues. CDR3 nucleotides: TGTGCCACCAGACTCGCCTCTGGAAACACCATATATTTT. It specifies CATRLASGNTIYF.

The V call is TRBV4-1, the J call TRBJ2-5; possible D gene TRBD1, 6 bases. This CDR3 is built from 16 residues. Between the trimmed V and J ends, which lost 2 bases and 0 bases, there was a span of 13 bases. In germline, CDR1 is MGHRA, CDR2 YSYEKL. CDR3 loop: CASSQPGQSYQETQYF. The DNA for the CDR3 is TGCGCCAGCAGCCAACCCGGACAGTCGTACCAAGAGACCCAGTACTTC.